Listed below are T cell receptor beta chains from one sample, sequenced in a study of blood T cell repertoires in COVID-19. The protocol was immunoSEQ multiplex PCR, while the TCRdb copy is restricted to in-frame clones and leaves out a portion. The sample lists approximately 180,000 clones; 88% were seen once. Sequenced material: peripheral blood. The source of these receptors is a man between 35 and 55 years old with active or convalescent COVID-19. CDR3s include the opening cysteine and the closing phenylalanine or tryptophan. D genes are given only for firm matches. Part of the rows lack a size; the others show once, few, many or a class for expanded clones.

DNA: TGTGCCAGCAGCTTGGTTGAGCGGCCCTCCTACGAGCAGTACTTC
CDR3: CASSLVERPSYEQYF
J: TRBJ2-7
size: once
D: -
V: TRBV5-6

DNA: TGTGCCAGCACCCCACGCCTTATGGGCAGAAGGAACACTGAAGCTTTCTTT
CDR3: CASTPRLMGRRNTEAFF
J: TRBJ1-1
size: -
D: -
V: TRBV11-2

DNA: TGTGCCAGCAGGTTCCTTTTCGCGGGAATGAACACTGAAGCTTTCTTT
CDR3: CASRFLFAGMNTEAFF
J: TRBJ1-1
size: -
D: -
V: TRBV28

DNA: TGTGCCAGCAGCCGTCGACAGGATCCTGGAAACACCATATATTTT
CDR3: CASSRRQDPGNTIYF
J: TRBJ1-3
size: -
D: -
V: TRBV11-2

DNA: TGTGCCAGCAGTTTATCGTACAATCAGCCCCAGCATTTT
CDR3: CASSLSYNQPQHF
J: TRBJ1-5
size: -
D: -
V: TRBV27

DNA: TGCGCCAGCAGCGCAGGGACAGGGCTGGACACTGAAGCTTTCTTT
CDR3: CASSAGTGLDTEAFF
J: TRBJ1-1
size: once
D: TRBD1
V: TRBV5-1

DNA: TGTGCCAGCAGTTTATTTAGTAGCTCGCGGCCCCAGCATTTT
CDR3: CASSLFSSSRPQHF
J: TRBJ1-5
size: -
D: -
V: TRBV27

DNA: TGTGCCAGCAGCTTAGGTCCCGGGACAAGGGAGCAGTACTTC
CDR3: CASSLGPGTREQYF
J: TRBJ2-7
size: -
D: -
V: TRBV11-2

DNA: TGTGCCAGCAGCCTTGAGGGTCTCGGAGGCACTGAAGCTTTCTTT
CDR3: CASSLEGLGGTEAFF
J: TRBJ1-1
size: once
D: -
V: TRBV3-1/TRBV3-2

DNA: TGCGCCAGCAGCCGAGGGCCCGGAGAGACCCAGTACTTC
CDR3: CASSRGPGETQYF
J: TRBJ2-5
size: once
D: -
V: TRBV4-1

DNA: TGTGCCAGCAGTTTAGACAGTTACAATGAGCAGTTCTTC
CDR3: CASSLDSYNEQFF
J: TRBJ2-1
size: -
D: -
V: TRBV28

DNA: TGTGCCAGCAGTGTATGCTGGACAGGGAATTTGGGTAGCAATCAGCCCCAGCATTTT
CDR3: CASSVCWTGNLGSNQPQHF
J: TRBJ1-5
size: -
D: TRBD1
V: TRBV6-4

DNA: TGCGCCAGCAGCTCGTCGGGACAGAATAATGAAAAACTGTTTTTT
CDR3: CASSSSGQNNEKLFF
J: TRBJ1-4
size: -
D: TRBD1
V: TRBV5-1

DNA: TGTGCCAGCAGCTTTGTAACCAGCGGGAGGGCCGCGGCGTTCTTC
CDR3: CASSFVTSGRAAAFF
J: TRBJ2-1
size: -
D: TRBD2
V: TRBV7-9

DNA: TGTGCCACCAGTGATGGGGGCGGTGGTACAGATACGCAGTATTTT
CDR3: CATSDGGGGTDTQYF
J: TRBJ2-3
size: once
D: -
V: TRBV24-1

DNA: TGTGCCAGCAGCTTGTGGACAGGGGGAACCGGGGAGCTGTTTTTT
CDR3: CASSLWTGGTGELFF
J: TRBJ2-2
size: -
D: TRBD1
V: TRBV5-6

DNA: TGTGCCAGTAGGGGCGGCGGAGCGGTGCAAGAGACCCAGTACTTC
CDR3: CASRGGGAVQETQYF
J: TRBJ2-5
size: -
D: -
V: TRBV19

DNA: TGTGCCAGTAGTCCGGGACAGTGGCTGAAAGGCTACACCTTC
CDR3: CASSPGQWLKGYTF
J: TRBJ1-2
size: once
D: TRBD1
V: TRBV19

DNA: TGTGCCAGCAGCCACTGGGGGGGTGGGAATTCACCCCTCCACTTT
CDR3: CASSHWGGGNSPLHF
J: TRBJ1-6
size: -
D: -
V: TRBV9

DNA: TGTGCCAGCAGTGGGACTAGCGGGAGGCTAGAGTACTTC
CDR3: CASSGTSGRLEYF
J: TRBJ2-7
size: -
D: TRBD2
V: TRBV28

DNA: TGTGCCAGCACCCTATCCCAGGGCTATTACTCCTACGAGCAGTACTTC
CDR3: CASTLSQGYYSYEQYF
J: TRBJ2-7
size: once
D: -
V: TRBV5-6

DNA: TGTGCTAGTGGTTTGGTACTGGGGGCCCCATCTGGGGCCAACGTCCTGACTTTC
CDR3: CASGLVLGAPSGANVLTF
J: TRBJ2-6
size: -
D: -
V: TRBV12-5

DNA: TGTGCCAGCAGTGGGGATCCGGGACAGGGAATCGAGTACGAGCAGTACTTC
CDR3: CASSGDPGQGIEYEQYF
J: TRBJ2-7
size: -
D: TRBD1
V: TRBV28

DNA: TGTGCCAGCAGCTTGGAGCCGGTAGGGACAGGGCATGGCTACACCTTC
CDR3: CASSLEPVGTGHGYTF
J: TRBJ1-2
size: -
D: TRBD1
V: TRBV7-9

DNA: TGTGCCAGCAGCCAAATAAAGACAGTGAACACCGGGGAGCTGTTTTTT
CDR3: CASSQIKTVNTGELFF
J: TRBJ2-2
size: few
D: -
V: TRBV7-3

DNA: TGTGCCAGCAGTTCCCGGAAGACAGGGGGGCTGTTTTTT
CDR3: CASSSRKTGGLFF
J: TRBJ2-2
size: -
D: TRBD1
V: TRBV28

DNA: TGTGCCAGCAGCACTGGGACAGGGGGAGATTCACCCCTCCACTTT
CDR3: CASSTGTGGDSPLHF
J: TRBJ1-6
size: -
D: TRBD1
V: TRBV7-9

DNA: TGTGCCAGCAGCGCCAAAGCGGGCCTCACTGAAGCTTTCTTT
CDR3: CASSAKAGLTEAFF
J: TRBJ1-1
size: -
D: -
V: TRBV9

DNA: TGTGCCACCAGCAGAGCGCTCGCGGGGGGCTCCTACGAGCAGTACTTC
CDR3: CATSRALAGGSYEQYF
J: TRBJ2-7
size: -
D: TRBD2
V: TRBV15

DNA: TGTGCCAGCAGCTTCGTCGTCATTCTAGGAGGCGCTACCGGCGAAAAACTGTTTTTT
CDR3: CASSFVVILGGATGEKLFF
J: TRBJ1-4
size: -
D: -
V: TRBV7-9

DNA: TGTGCCAGCAGCTTGTTCCAGAAGAACACTGAAGCTTTCTTT
CDR3: CASSLFQKNTEAFF
J: TRBJ1-1
size: many
D: -
V: TRBV5-6

DNA: TGTGCCAGCAGCCAAGGTGAAGGGGGTAATTCACCCCTCCACTTT
CDR3: CASSQGEGGNSPLHF
J: TRBJ1-6
size: -
D: -
V: TRBV3-1/TRBV3-2

DNA: TGTGCCAGCAGCGCTCAGGGGAACACTGAAGCTTTCTTT
CDR3: CASSAQGNTEAFF
J: TRBJ1-1
size: -
D: -
V: TRBV6-5

DNA: TGTGCCAGCAGCCAAGAGAGTCAGGGGGCCTACGAGCAGTACTTC
CDR3: CASSQESQGAYEQYF
J: TRBJ2-7
size: -
D: TRBD1
V: TRBV4-2

DNA: TGTGCCAGCAGCCAAAGCTTATCACCCCTCCACTTT
CDR3: CASSQSLSPLHF
J: TRBJ1-6
size: -
D: -
V: TRBV4-2

DNA: TGTGCCAGCAGCCGTCTCCAAGAGACCCAGTACTTC
CDR3: CASSRLQETQYF
J: TRBJ2-5
size: -
D: -
V: TRBV3-1/TRBV3-2

DNA: TGCGCCAGCAGCCTAGGACAGGGAAAGTACGAGCAGTACTTC
CDR3: CASSLGQGKYEQYF
J: TRBJ2-7
size: -
D: TRBD1
V: TRBV5-1

DNA: TGTGCCAGCTCACCAAGACAGGGCGATGGCTACACCTTC
CDR3: CASSPRQGDGYTF
J: TRBJ1-2
size: few
D: TRBD1
V: TRBV18

DNA: TGTGCCAGCAGTTCCCTCGGGTTTGGCGAGCAGTACTTC
CDR3: CASSSLGFGEQYF
J: TRBJ2-7
size: -
D: -
V: TRBV27

DNA: TGTGCCAGCTCACCCGGGACAGGGTTTCAGCCCCAGCATTTT
CDR3: CASSPGTGFQPQHF
J: TRBJ1-5
size: -
D: TRBD1
V: TRBV18

DNA: TGTGCCAGTAGTATCTCCAGGGACTCTGGAAACACCATATATTTT
CDR3: CASSISRDSGNTIYF
J: TRBJ1-3
size: -
D: -
V: TRBV19

DNA: TGTGCCAGCAGTGCCGGACAGAATTCACCCCTCCACTTT
CDR3: CASSAGQNSPLHF
J: TRBJ1-6
size: -
D: -
V: TRBV2

DNA: TGTGCCAGCAGAACCGGGACAGCGAACACCGGGGAGCTGTTTTTT
CDR3: CASRTGTANTGELFF
J: TRBJ2-2
size: -
D: TRBD1
V: TRBV2

DNA: TGTGCCAGCAGCGGGACTAGCGAGGCCGGGGAGCTGTTTTTT
CDR3: CASSGTSEAGELFF
J: TRBJ2-2
size: -
D: TRBD2
V: TRBV11-3

DNA: TGCAGCGTTATATCGGTCGGAGATCAGCCCCAGCATTTT
CDR3: CSVISVGDQPQHF
J: TRBJ1-5
size: -
D: -
V: TRBV29-1

DNA: TGTGCCAGCAGCTTCCCGGGACAGAACACTGAAGCTTTCTTT
CDR3: CASSFPGQNTEAFF
J: TRBJ1-1
size: -
D: -
V: TRBV11-3

DNA: TGCAGCGTTGACGAGAGCTCCTACGAGCAGTACTTC
CDR3: CSVDESSYEQYF
J: TRBJ2-7
size: -
D: -
V: TRBV29-1

DNA: TGTGCCAGTAGTACTTTCGACAGGGTGAACACTGAAGCTTTCTTT
CDR3: CASSTFDRVNTEAFF
J: TRBJ1-1
size: -
D: TRBD1
V: TRBV19

DNA: TGCGCCAGCAGCTCGAGGGGACAGGGTGGAACTGAAGCTTTCTTT
CDR3: CASSSRGQGGTEAFF
J: TRBJ1-1
size: -
D: TRBD1
V: TRBV5-1

DNA: TGTGCCAGCAGTGAACACGGACAGGGGGCCGGGGAGCTGTTTTTT
CDR3: CASSEHGQGAGELFF
J: TRBJ2-2
size: -
D: TRBD1
V: TRBV2

DNA: TGTGCCTGGAGTCGGGTTTACGAGCAGTACTTC
CDR3: CAWSRVYEQYF
J: TRBJ2-7
size: -
D: -
V: TRBV30

DNA: TGTGCCAGTAGTATAGGGAGTAGCGGCCTATCCTACGAGCAGTACTTC
CDR3: CASSIGSSGLSYEQYF
J: TRBJ2-7
size: -
D: -
V: TRBV19

DNA: TGTGCCAGCAGCGTACAGGTATACACTGAAGCTTTCTTT
CDR3: CASSVQVYTEAFF
J: TRBJ1-1
size: once
D: -
V: TRBV6-5

DNA: TGCGCCAGCAGCCCCCCCGGGGGTGAGAACTATGGCTACACCTTC
CDR3: CASSPPGGENYGYTF
J: TRBJ1-2
size: -
D: -
V: TRBV4-1

DNA: TGTGCCAGCAGCTTATCAGGGAACACCGGGGAGCTGTTTTTT
CDR3: CASSLSGNTGELFF
J: TRBJ2-2
size: -
D: -
V: TRBV7-2

DNA: TGTGCCAGCAGTTACTCCGGGACAGGATACGAGCAGTACTTC
CDR3: CASSYSGTGYEQYF
J: TRBJ2-7
size: -
D: TRBD1
V: TRBV6-2/TRBV6-3

DNA: TGCAGCGTTGAACCGTCTAGCGGTCGTTTCGACGAGCAGTACTTC
CDR3: CSVEPSSGRFDEQYF
J: TRBJ2-7
size: many
D: TRBD2
V: TRBV29-1

DNA: TGTGCCAGCAGCTTCAGGGGGCTGTCACCCGGGGAGCTGTTTTTT
CDR3: CASSFRGLSPGELFF
J: TRBJ2-2
size: -
D: TRBD1
V: TRBV11-2

DNA: TGCAGCGTTGCAGGGATTTCTGAAGCTTTCTTT
CDR3: CSVAGISEAFF
J: TRBJ1-1
size: -
D: -
V: TRBV29-1